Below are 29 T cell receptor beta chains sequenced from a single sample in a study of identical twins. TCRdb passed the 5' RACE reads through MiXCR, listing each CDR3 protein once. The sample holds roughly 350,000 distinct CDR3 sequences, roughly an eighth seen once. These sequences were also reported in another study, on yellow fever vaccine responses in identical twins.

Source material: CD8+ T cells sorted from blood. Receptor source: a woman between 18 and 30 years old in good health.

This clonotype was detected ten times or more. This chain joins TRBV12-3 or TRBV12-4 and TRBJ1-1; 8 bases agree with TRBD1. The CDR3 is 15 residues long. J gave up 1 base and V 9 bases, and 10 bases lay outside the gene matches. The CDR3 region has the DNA TGTGCCAGTGAGTTTTCCGGGACAGGGAACACTGAAGCTTTCTTT. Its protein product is CASEFSGTGNTEAFF.

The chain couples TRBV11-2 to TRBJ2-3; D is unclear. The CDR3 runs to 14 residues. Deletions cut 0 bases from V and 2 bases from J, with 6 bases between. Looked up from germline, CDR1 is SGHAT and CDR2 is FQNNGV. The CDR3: CASSLDPATDTQYF. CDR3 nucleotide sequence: TGTGCCAGCAGCTTAGACCCGGCCACAGATACGCAGTATTTT.

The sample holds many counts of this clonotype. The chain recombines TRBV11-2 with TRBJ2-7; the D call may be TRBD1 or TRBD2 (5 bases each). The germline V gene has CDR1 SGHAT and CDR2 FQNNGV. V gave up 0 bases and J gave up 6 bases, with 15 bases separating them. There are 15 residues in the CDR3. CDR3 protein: CASSLDLSRGPEQYV. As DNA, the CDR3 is TGTGCCAGCAGCTTAGATCTATCCCGGGGCCCCGAGCAGTACGTC.

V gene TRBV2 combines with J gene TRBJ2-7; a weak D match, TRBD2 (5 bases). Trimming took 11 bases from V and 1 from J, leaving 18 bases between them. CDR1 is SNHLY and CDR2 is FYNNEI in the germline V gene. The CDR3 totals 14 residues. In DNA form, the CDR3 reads TGTGCCTTGTATCGGGGAGATCAGTCCTACGAGCAGTACTTC. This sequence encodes CALYRGDQSYEQYF.

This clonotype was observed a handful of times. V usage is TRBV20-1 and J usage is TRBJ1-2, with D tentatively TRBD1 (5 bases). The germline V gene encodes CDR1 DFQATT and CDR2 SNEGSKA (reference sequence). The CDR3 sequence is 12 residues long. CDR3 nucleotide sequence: TGCAGGGCCGGGGGACTGGACTATGGCTACACCTTC. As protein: CRAGGLDYGYTF.

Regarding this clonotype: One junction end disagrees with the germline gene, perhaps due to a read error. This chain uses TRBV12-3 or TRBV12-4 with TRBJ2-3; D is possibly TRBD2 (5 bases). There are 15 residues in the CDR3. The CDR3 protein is CASSPSDSGTETQYF. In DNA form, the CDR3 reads TGTGCCAGCAGCCCCTCGGACTCAGGCACAGAAACGCAGTATTTT.

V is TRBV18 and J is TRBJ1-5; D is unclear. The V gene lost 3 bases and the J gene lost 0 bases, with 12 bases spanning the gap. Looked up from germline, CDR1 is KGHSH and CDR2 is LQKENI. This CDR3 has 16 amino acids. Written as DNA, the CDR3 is TGTGCCAGCTCACCGAGGCGACTATATAGCAATCAGCCCCAGCATTTT. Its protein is CASSPRRLYSNQPQHF.

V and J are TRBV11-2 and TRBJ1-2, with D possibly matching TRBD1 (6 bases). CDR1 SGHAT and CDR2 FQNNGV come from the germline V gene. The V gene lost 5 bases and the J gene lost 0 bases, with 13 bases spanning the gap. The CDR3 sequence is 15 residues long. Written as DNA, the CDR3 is TGTGCCAGCAGCCCCCAGGGGAGGGCTAACTATGGCTACACCTTC. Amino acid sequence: CASSPQGRANYGYTF.

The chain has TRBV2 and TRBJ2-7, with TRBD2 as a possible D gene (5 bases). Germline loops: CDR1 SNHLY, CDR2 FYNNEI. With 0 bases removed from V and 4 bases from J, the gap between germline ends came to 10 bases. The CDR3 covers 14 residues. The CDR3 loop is CASSEAGEEYEQYF. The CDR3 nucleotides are TGTGCCAGCAGTGAAGCGGGAGAAGAGTACGAGCAGTACTTC. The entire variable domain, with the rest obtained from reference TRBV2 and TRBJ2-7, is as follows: EPEVTQTPSHQVTQMGQEVILRCVPISNHLYFYWYRQILGQKVEFLVSFYNNEISEKSEIFDDQFSVERPDGSNFTLKIRSTKLEDSAMYFCASSEAGEEYEQYFGPGTRLTVT.

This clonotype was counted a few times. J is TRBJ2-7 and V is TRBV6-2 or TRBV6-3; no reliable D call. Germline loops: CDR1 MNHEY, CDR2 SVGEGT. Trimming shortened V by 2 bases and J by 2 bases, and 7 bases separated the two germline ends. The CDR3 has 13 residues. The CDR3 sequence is CASSYGTTYEQYV. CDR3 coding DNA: TGTGCCAGCAGTTACGGCACCACCTACGAGCAGTACGTC.

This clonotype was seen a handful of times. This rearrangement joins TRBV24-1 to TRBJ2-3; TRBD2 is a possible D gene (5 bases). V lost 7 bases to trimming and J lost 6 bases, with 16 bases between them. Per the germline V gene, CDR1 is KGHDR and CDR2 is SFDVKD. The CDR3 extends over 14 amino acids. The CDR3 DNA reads TGTGCCACCAGCGTGCGAATGGGCGGGGATACGCAGTATTTT. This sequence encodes CATSVRMGGDTQYF.

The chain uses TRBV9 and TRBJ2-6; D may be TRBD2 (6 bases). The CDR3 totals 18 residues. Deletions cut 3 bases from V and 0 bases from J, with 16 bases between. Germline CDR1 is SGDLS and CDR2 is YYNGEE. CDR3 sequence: CASSGLGGRGSGANVLTF. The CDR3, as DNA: TGTGCCAGCAGCGGTTTGGGCGGGCGGGGCTCTGGGGCCAACGTCCTGACTTTC.

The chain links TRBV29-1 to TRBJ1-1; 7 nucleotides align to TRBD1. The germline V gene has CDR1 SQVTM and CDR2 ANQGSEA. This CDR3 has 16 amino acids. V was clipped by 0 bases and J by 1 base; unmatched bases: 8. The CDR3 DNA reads TGCAGCGTTGAAGACCGGGGACAGCCACCGAACACTGAAGCTTTCTTT. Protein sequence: CSVEDRGQPPNTEAFF. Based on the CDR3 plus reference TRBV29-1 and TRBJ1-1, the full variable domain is SAVISQKPSRDICQRGTSLTIQCQVDSQVTMMFWYRQQPGQSLTLIATANQGSEATYESGFVIDKFPISRPNLTFSTLTVSNMSPEDSSIYLCSVEDRGQPPNTEAFFGQGTRLTVV.

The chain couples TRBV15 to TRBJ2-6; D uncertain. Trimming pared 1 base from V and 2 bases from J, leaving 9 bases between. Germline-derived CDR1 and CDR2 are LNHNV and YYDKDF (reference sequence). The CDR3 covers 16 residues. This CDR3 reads CATSRVIGAGANVLTF. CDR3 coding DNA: TGTGCCACCAGCAGAGTAATTGGGGCTGGGGCCAACGTCCTGACTTTC.

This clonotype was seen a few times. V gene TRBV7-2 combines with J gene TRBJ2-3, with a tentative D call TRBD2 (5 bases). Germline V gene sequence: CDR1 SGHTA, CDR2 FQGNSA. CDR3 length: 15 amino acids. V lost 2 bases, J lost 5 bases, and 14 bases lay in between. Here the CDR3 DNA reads TGTGCCAGCAGCTTACTACCCCGCACTAGAGATACGCAGTATTTT. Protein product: CASSLLPRTRDTQYF.

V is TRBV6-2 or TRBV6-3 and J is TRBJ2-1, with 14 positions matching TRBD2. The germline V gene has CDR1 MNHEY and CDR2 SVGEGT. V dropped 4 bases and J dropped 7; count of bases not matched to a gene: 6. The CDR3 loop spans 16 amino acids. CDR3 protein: CASSSPTSGRVNEQFF. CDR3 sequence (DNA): TGTGCCAGCAGTTCCCCGACTAGCGGGAGGGTGAATGAGCAGTTCTTC.

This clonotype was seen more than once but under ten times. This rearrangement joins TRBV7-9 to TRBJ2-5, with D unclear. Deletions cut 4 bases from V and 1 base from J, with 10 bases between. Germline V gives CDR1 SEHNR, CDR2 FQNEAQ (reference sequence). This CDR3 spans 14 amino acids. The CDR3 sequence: CASSYTQSQETQYF. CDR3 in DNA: TGTGCCAGCAGCTATACACAGAGCCAAGAGACCCAGTACTTC.

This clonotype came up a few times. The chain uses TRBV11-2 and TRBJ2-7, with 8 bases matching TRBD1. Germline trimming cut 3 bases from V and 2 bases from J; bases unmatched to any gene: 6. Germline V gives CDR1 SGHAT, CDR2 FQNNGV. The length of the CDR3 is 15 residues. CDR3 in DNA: TGTGCCAGCAGCTTCCCGGGACAGGAGGCCTACGAGCAGTACTTC. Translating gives CASSFPGQEAYEQYF.

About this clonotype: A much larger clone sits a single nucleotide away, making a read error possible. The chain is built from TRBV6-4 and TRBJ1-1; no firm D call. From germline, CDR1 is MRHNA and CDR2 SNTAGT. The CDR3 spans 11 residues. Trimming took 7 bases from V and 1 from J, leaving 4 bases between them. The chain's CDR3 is CASKTNTEAFF. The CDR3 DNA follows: TGTGCCAGCAAGACGAACACTGAAGCTTTCTTT.

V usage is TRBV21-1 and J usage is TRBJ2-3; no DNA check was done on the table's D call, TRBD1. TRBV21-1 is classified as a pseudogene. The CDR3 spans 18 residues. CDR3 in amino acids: CASSEIKEEMPRTDTQYF. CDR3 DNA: TGTGCCAGCAGCGAAATAAAGGAAGAGATGCCCCGCACAGATACGCAGTATTTT.

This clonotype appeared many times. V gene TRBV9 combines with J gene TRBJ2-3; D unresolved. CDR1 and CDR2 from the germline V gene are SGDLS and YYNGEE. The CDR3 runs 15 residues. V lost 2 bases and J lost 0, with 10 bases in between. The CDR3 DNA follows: TGTGCCAGCAGCGTGTCATGGGGAAGCACAGATACGCAGTATTTT. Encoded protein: CASSVSWGSTDTQYF.

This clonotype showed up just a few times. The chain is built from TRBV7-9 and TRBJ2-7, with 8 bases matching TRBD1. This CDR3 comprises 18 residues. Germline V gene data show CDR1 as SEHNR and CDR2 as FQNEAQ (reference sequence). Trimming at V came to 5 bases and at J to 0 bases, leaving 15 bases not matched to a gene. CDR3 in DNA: TGTGCCAGCAGCCCACGGACAGGGCAAGAAGATAGCTCCTACGAGCAGTACTTC. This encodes CASSPRTGQEDSSYEQYF.

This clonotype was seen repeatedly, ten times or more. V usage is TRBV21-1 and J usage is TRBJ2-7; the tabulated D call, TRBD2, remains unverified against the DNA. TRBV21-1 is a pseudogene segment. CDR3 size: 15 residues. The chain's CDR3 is CASPFSSGRSYEQYF. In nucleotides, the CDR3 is TGTGCCAGCCCCTTCTCTAGCGGGAGGTCGTACGAGCAGTACTTC.

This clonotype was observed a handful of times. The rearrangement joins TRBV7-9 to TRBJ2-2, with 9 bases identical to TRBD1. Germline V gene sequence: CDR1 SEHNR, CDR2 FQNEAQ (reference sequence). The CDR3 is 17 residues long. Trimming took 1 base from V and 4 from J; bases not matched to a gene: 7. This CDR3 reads CASSLGGTGRSTGELFF. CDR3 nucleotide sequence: TGTGCCAGCAGCTTAGGGGGGACAGGGCGAAGCACCGGGGAGCTGTTTTTT.

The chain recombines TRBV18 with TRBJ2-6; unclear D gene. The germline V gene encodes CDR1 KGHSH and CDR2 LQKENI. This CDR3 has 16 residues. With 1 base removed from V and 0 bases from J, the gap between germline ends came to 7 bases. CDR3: CASSPLVLSGANVLTF. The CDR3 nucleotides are TGTGCCAGCTCACCACTTGTTCTCTCTGGGGCCAACGTCCTGACTTTC. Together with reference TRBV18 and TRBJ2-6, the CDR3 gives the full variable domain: NAGVMQNPRHLVRRRGQEARLRCSPMKGHSHVYWYRQLPEEGLKFMVYLQKENIIDESGMPKERFSAEFPKEGPSILRIQQVVRGDSAAYFCASSPLVLSGANVLTFGAGSRLTVL.

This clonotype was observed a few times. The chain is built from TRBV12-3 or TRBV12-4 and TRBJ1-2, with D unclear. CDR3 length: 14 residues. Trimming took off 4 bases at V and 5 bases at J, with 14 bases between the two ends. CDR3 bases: TGTGCCAGCAGTTGGTTATGGTTTCGGTATGGCTACACCTTC. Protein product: CASSWLWFRYGYTF.

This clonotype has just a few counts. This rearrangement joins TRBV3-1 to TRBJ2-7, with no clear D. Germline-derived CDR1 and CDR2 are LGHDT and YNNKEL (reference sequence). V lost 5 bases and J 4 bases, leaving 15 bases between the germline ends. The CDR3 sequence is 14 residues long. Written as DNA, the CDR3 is TGTGCCAGCAGCGCAGGTAGGGTTTCTTACGAGCAGTACTTC. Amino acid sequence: CASSAGRVSYEQYF.

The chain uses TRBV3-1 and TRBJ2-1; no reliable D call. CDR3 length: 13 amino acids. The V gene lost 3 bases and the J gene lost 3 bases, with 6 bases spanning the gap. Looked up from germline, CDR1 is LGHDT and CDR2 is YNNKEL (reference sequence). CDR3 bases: TGTGCCAGCAGCCAGCCCAACTACAATGAGCAGTTCTTC. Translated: CASSQPNYNEQFF.

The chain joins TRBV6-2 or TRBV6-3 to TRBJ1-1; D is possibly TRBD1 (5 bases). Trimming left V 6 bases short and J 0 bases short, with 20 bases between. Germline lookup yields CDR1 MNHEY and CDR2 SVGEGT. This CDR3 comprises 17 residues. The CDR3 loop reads CASSPIRDAYMNTEAFF. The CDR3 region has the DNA TGTGCCAGCAGCCCCATCCGGGACGCCTACATGAACACTGAAGCTTTCTTT.